This TCR beta chain emerged from a study of post-analysis software for immune sequencing data. Built from TCR beta cDNA, the libraries had unique molecular identifiers in them. TCRdb reanalysed the PCR reads using MiXCR and keeps one entry per CDR3 protein. Counted here are about 460,000 distinct CDR3 sequences, under 55% occurring once; the ten biggest clones make up about an eighth. This clonotype has a handful of counts. What it recognizes is unknown. Study-wide results and limits: Several TRBV segments were more frequent in patients than controls; TRBV5-6, TRBV5-1 and TRBV20-1 belonged to this group.

Germline V CDR1 and CDR2: ENHRY, SYGVKD. The CDR3 covers 14 residues. V was pared by 3 bases and J by 5 bases, with 6 bases of the junction left unmatched. This receptor was obtained from a girl between 5 and 17 years old with multiple sclerosis. The chain employs TRBV10-3 and TRBJ1-1, with 7 nucleotides matching TRBD1. Source material: blood. The CDR3 protein is CAISDGTEGTEAFF. The CDR3, as DNA: TGTGCCATCAGTGACGGGACAGAGGGAACTGAAGCTTTCTTT.